Listed below are T cell receptor beta chains from one sample, sequenced in a study of shared clonotypes between healthy human individuals. Profiling relied on immunoSEQ multiplex PCR, and the TCRdb table lists in-frame clones only, not all of them. The table shows about 1,500,000 clones, with around 95% occurring only once. The sequencing input was naive CD4+ T cells sorted from blood. The receptors stem from a man younger than 45 in good health. CDR3s include the opening cysteine and the closing phenylalanine or tryptophan. Fields, in order: D gene, V gene, J gene, clone size, CDR3 DNA, CDR3 protein. A D gene is named only where the DNA matches it firmly. Only some rows state a clone size, as once, few, many or a class for expanded clones.

>.|TRBV20-1|TRBJ1-2|few
TGCAGTGGAGGGGGCTACACCTTC
CSGGGYTF
>TRBD2|TRBV7-3|TRBJ2-2|.
TGTGCCAGCAGCTTTGGGACCTCGGGAGGGACCGGGGAGCTGTTTTTT
CASSFGTSGGTGELFF
>.|TRBV5-1|TRBJ2-6|.
TGCGCCAGCAGCTTGAGGGCGGGTGGGGCCAACGTCCTGACTTTC
CASSLRAGGANVLTF
>TRBD1|TRBV19|TRBJ1-5|.
TGTGCCAGTAGTACCGGACAGGGCGGTGATCAGCCCCAGCATTTT
CASSTGQGGDQPQHF
>.|TRBV5-6|TRBJ2-5|.
TGTGCCAGCGGCCCAGCCGGAGTAGAGACCCAGTACTTC
CASGPAGVETQYF
>.|TRBV19|TRBJ1-1|.
TGTGCCAGTAACGCAGGGGCGAGAAACACTGAAGCTTTCTTT
CASNAGARNTEAFF
>.|TRBV6-1|TRBJ2-5|once
TGTGCCAGCAGTAGTACCAGGGGTAGGGAGACCCAGTACTTC
CASSSTRGRETQYF
>TRBD2|TRBV10-3|TRBJ2-2|.
TGTGCCATCAGAGCGGGACTAGCGGGATCTAACACCGGGGAGCTGTTTTTT
CAIRAGLAGSNTGELFF
>.|TRBV11-2|TRBJ2-5|.
TGTGCCAGCAGCTTCAGGGCCGGACAGTTAGAGACCCAGTACTTC
CASSFRAGQLETQYF
>.|TRBV11-2|TRBJ1-1|once
TGTGCCAGCAGCCCTAACGCGAACACTGAAGCTTTCTTT
CASSPNANTEAFF
>.|TRBV27|TRBJ1-5|.
TGTGCCAGCAGTTTCGTTCCCGAGGGTCAGCCCCAGCATTTT
CASSFVPEGQPQHF
>.|TRBV18|TRBJ2-1|.
TGTGCCAGCTCTGCGGGGCTATACAATGAGCAGTTCTTC
CASSAGLYNEQFF
>TRBD1|TRBV19|TRBJ1-2|.
TGTGCCAGTAGTATGACAGGGGCTGGTAATGGCTACACCTTC
CASSMTGAGNGYTF
>.|TRBV6-5|TRBJ2-7|.
TGTGCCAGCAGGGGTCGGCAAATCGAGCAGTACTTC
CASRGRQIEQYF
>TRBD1|TRBV19|TRBJ2-3|.
TGTGCCAGTAGTGCGGACAGGCCCCCGACTTGGGGTACGCAGTATTTT
CASSADRPPTWGTQYF
>.|TRBV4-3|TRBJ2-1|.
TGCGCCAGCAGCCAAGACGCCTGGGAGATCTACAATGAGCAGTTCTTC
CASSQDAWEIYNEQFF
>.|TRBV29-1|TRBJ2-1|once
TGCAGCGTTGAGGGCCCCGGGGATGAGCAGTTCTTC
CSVEGPGDEQFF
>TRBD1|TRBV6-5|TRBJ2-2|few
TGTGCCAGCAGTTTGAGGACAGGGGTGGACACCGGGGAGCTGTTTTTT
CASSLRTGVDTGELFF
>.|TRBV9|TRBJ2-7|.
TGTGCCAGCAGCGGGACAACTTACGAGCAGTACTTC
CASSGTTYEQYF
>TRBD2|TRBV10-1|TRBJ2-1|.
TGCGCCAGCAGCTCCCTAGCGGGAGGGACGAATGAGCAGTTCTTC
CASSSLAGGTNEQFF
>.|TRBV5-4|TRBJ2-5|.
TGTGCCAGCAGCGAGCGCTCCGGCAGTAAAGAGACCCAGTACTTC
CASSERSGSKETQYF
>.|TRBV25-1|TRBJ2-7|.
TGTGCCAGCAGCCACATGGCCTACGAGCAGTACTTC
CASSHMAYEQYF
>TRBD2|TRBV30|TRBJ2-6|.
TGTGCCTGGAGCAGGCGGGGGATCGGACTAAACTCTGGGGCCAACGTCCTGACTTTC
CAWSRRGIGLNSGANVLTF
>.|TRBV7-9|TRBJ2-7|.
TGTGCCAGCAGCTTAAAGGACTACGAGCAGTACTTC
CASSLKDYEQYF
>TRBD1|TRBV27|TRBJ2-6|.
TGTGCCAGCAGCCTCCTTGTCCGGACAGGGGGCGGTGGGGCCAACGTCCTGACTTTC
CASSLLVRTGGGGANVLTF
>.|TRBV6-6|TRBJ2-2|.
TGTGCCAGCAGTTCGGACTTAAACACCGGGGAGCTGTTTTTT
CASSSDLNTGELFF
>TRBD2|TRBV7-2|TRBJ2-2|.
TGTGCCAGCAGCCCGGGGACTAGCCCTGCCACCGGGGAGCTGTTTTTT
CASSPGTSPATGELFF
>.|TRBV2|TRBJ2-2|.
TGTGCCAGCAGTGAAGCGGGAACCCAAGGTGGCGGGGAGCTGTTTTTT
CASSEAGTQGGGELFF
>.|TRBV18|TRBJ1-4|.
TGTGCCAGCTCACCACGTGAGCAGGGTCGGGAAAAACTGTTTTTT
CASSPREQGREKLFF
>.|TRBV28|TRBJ2-3|.
TGTGCCAGCGGTGTTGGCCCGGGGGTCGGTGCAGATACGCAGTATTTT
CASGVGPGVGADTQYF
>TRBD1|TRBV15|TRBJ2-7|.
TGTGCCACCAGCAGAGGGTCGGGACAGCTAAATACCTACGAGCAGTACTTC
CATSRGSGQLNTYEQYF
>.|TRBV19|TRBJ2-7|.
TGTGCCAGTAGTATTTTCGGGACTGGTCCCTACGAGCAGTACTTC
CASSIFGTGPYEQYF
>.|TRBV4-3|TRBJ1-4|.
TGCGCCAGCAGCCAAGCCTTTAGGGGGGATCAGGGAAGAGAAAAACTGTTTTTT
CASSQAFRGDQGREKLFF
>.|TRBV18|TRBJ2-3|.
TGTGCCAGCTCACCCAGTACGCTCAGCACAGATACGCAGTATTTT
CASSPSTLSTDTQYF
>TRBD1|TRBV5-1|TRBJ1-4|.
TGCGCCAGCAGCTCCTCCGCCCGGGACAGCCATGAAAAACTGTTTTTT
CASSSSARDSHEKLFF
>.|TRBV6-5|TRBJ2-1|.
TGTGCCAGCAGTTACGGTAGCGTCTACAATGAGCAGTTCTTC
CASSYGSVYNEQFF
>.|TRBV6-1|TRBJ2-1|.
TGTGCCAGCAGAAGGAATATTGAGCAGTTCTTC
CASRRNIEQFF
>TRBD2|TRBV6-6|TRBJ2-4|.
TGTGCCAGCAGATCCGGGACTAGCGGGAGTCGGGATAACTTC
CASRSGTSGSRDNF
>TRBD1|TRBV9|TRBJ2-7|.
TGTGCCAGCAGCACCTCTGGACAGGAGGCTAACGAGCAGTACTTC
CASSTSGQEANEQYF
>.|TRBV10-2|TRBJ2-3|.
TGCGCCAGCAGTGAGGACCTGGGCACAGATACGCAGTATTTT
CASSEDLGTDTQYF
>.|TRBV5-4|TRBJ2-2|.
TGTGCCAGCAGCTTGTGGGGCACCGGGGAGCTGTTTTTT
CASSLWGTGELFF
>.|TRBV9|TRBJ1-1|.
TGTGCCAGCAGCGTAGGGGGAGGACTAGGGAACACTGAAGCTTTCTTT
CASSVGGGLGNTEAFF
>TRBD1|TRBV15|TRBJ1-2|.
TGTGCCACCAGCAGAGTCCGGGACAGACTTTTGGGCTACACCTTC
CATSRVRDRLLGYTF
>.|TRBV19|TRBJ2-2|.
TGTGCCAGTAGTCAGGTCTCGAACACCGGGGAGCTGTTTTTT
CASSQVSNTGELFF
>.|TRBV5-1|TRBJ2-2|.
TGCGCCAGCAGCTCGGGCCTCGCGGGTGACGGGGAGCTGTTTTTT
CASSSGLAGDGELFF
>TRBD1|TRBV2|TRBJ2-2|.
TGTGCCAGCAGAAGACAGGGTAACACCGGGGAGCTGTTTTTT
CASRRQGNTGELFF
>.|TRBV6-1|TRBJ1-4|.
TGTGCCAGCAGTGAAGTTCAGATACTTGTAAGGAATGAAAAACTGTTTTTT
CASSEVQILVRNEKLFF
>.|TRBV7-2|TRBJ2-7|.
TGTGCCAGCAGCTTCTTACGCGCCTACGAGCAGTACTTC
CASSFLRAYEQYF
>.|TRBV29-1|TRBJ2-1|.
TGCAGCGTTGCTTGGAGACTTCATGGGAATGAGCAGTTCTTC
CSVAWRLHGNEQFF
>.|TRBV5-5|TRBJ2-7|.
TGTGCCAGCAGCCAAGGGTCGAGCTCCTACGAGCAGTACTTC
CASSQGSSSYEQYF
>TRBD1|TRBV15|TRBJ2-7|.
TGTGCCACCAGCAGAGAACAGGGGACAAACGAGCAGTACTTC
CATSREQGTNEQYF